A single T cell receptor (beta chain) is shown here with its context. Its antigen is as yet unknown. Time point meaning: persistent/refractory GD, antithyroid drugs over 5 years with positive TRAb. The TCR library was prepared using RNA isolated from PBMCs. CDR1 is MRHNA and CDR2 is SNTAGT in the germline V gene. V dropped 0 bases and J dropped 6; count of bases not matched to a gene: 3. CDR3 length equals 15 residues. This entry is derived from a study of regulatory T cells in long-lasting Graves disease. Points from the study as a whole: Persistent disease was associated with favored TRBV28 usage and with favored use of TRBJ1-2 and TRBJ2-5. Persistent Graves' disease cases displayed lower TCR diversity than newly diagnosed ones.

According to the study, TCR beta libraries were built with iRepertoire HTBI primers and CDR3-region Arm-PCR. TCRdb used MiXCR to reprocess the multiplex PCR reads, holding one entry per CDR3 protein. This table holds roughly 300,000 distinct CDR3 sequences, 22% found once. This specimen consisted of peripheral blood mononuclear cells (PBMCs), obtained when the disease was refractory, from a patient treated with antithyroid drugs. The sequence was obtained from a female donor with Graves disease. The V and J genes are TRBV6-4 and TRBJ1-2, with TRBD1 matching over 11 bases. The CDR3 reads CASSDSGQGENGYTF. DNA for the CDR3: TGTGCCAGCAGTGACTCGGGACAGGGGGAGAATGGCTACACCTTC.